This TCR beta chain derives from a study of T cell responses to AZD1222 COVID-19 vaccine. General study findings and limits: Once two AZD1222 doses were given, Spike-specific TCR breadth and depth went up. Clonal diversity was possibly underestimated; the donors were predominantly white British and more often female. It was only after the peak T cell response that any repertoires were sampled.

The CDR3 is made up of 13 amino acids. The V and J ends lost 6 bases and 7 bases respectively, with 13 bases between them. From germline, CDR1 is MDHEN and CDR2 SYDVKM. This clone occurred once. Its antigen remains unidentified. The method was immunoSEQ multiplex PCR; TCRdb's version includes in-frame clones alone and lacks a portion of them. The sample holds over 75,000 clones, under 95% seen once. The material sequenced was peripheral blood, taken on day 0 of AZD1222 vaccination. The gene calls are TRBV28 and TRBJ1-5; possibly TRBD1 for D (6 bases). The sequence came from an adult in good health. CDR3 nucleotide sequence: TGTGCCAGCAGGTCTACAGGGAGACAGCCCCAGCATTTT. Its translation: CASRSTGRQPQHF.